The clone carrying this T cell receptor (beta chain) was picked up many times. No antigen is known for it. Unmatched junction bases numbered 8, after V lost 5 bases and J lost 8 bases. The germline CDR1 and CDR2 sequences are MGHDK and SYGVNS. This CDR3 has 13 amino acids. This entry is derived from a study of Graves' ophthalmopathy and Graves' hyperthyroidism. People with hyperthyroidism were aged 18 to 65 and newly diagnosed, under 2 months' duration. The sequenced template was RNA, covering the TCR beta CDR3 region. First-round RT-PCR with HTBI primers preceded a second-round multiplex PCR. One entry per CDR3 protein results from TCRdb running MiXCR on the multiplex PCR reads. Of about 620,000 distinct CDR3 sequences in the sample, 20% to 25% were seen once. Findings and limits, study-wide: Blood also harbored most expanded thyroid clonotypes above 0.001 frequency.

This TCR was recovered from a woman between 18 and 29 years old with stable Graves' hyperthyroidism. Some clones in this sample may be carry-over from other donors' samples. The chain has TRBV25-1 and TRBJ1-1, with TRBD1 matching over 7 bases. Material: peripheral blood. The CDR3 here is CASSFRGQPEAFF. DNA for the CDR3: TGTGCCAGCAGTTTTAGGGGGCAACCAGAAGCTTTCTTT.